This T cell receptor (beta chain) came from a study of T cells after somatic rescue of genetic block (dated by TCRdb to the early 2020s). About the study as a whole: What the study looked at was long-term robustness, specifically in a T-cell system that came about through somatic rescue of a genetic block in T-cell development.

Library creation used the immunoSEQ multiplex PCR assay. TCRdb mirrors the immuneACCESS table, restricted to in-frame sequences. Some clones are absent from its copies; in checked studies, under half trace to an unresolved V gene, and the reason for the others is unknown. This sample comprises tens of thousands of clones, roughly 91% of them detected only once. Together, the top ten hold 2.8% of the sample. With regard to this clone: Its cognate antigen has yet to be identified. Base qualities are not at hand, and no much larger clone is one base apart.

CDR1 and CDR2 (KGHSH, LQKENI) derive from the germline V gene. V sheds 2 bases and J sheds 1 base, leaving 12 bases between their ends. The CDR3, from cysteine to phenylalanine, totals 15 residues. The sequence is cut down to CDR3 DNA, 45 bases in frame from base 1. Source material: peripheral blood mononuclear cells (PBMCs). The clonotype originates from a man under 40. The sequence joins TRBV18 to TRBJ2-7, with the identity of the D gene unclear. The nucleotide sequence reads TGTGCCAGCTCACCAGACGGAGAGTGGTCCTACGAGCAGTACTTC. It specifies CASSPDGEWSYEQYF.